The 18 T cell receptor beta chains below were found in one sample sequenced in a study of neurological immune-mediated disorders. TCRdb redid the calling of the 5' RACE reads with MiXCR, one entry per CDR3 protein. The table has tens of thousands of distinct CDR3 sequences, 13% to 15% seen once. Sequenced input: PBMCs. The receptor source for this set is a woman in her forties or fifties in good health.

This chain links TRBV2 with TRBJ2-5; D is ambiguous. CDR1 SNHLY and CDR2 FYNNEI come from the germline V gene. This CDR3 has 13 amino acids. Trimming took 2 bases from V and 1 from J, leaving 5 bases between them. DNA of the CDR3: TGTGCCAGCAGTGAACAGATCCAAGAGACCCAGTACTTC. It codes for CASSEQIQETQYF.

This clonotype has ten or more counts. CDR3 in DNA: TGTGCCGGGACTACTAGCGGGGGGGCCAAATCCTACAATGAGCAGTTCTTC. It translates to CAGTTSGGAKSYNEQFF. This chain joins TRBV5-8 and TRBJ2-1; the match to TRBD2 covers 13 bases. Germline CDR1 and CDR2: SGHTS and YDEGEE. The CDR3 has 17 amino acids. The V and J ends lost 10 bases and 1 base, in that order; junction bases with no gene match: 11.

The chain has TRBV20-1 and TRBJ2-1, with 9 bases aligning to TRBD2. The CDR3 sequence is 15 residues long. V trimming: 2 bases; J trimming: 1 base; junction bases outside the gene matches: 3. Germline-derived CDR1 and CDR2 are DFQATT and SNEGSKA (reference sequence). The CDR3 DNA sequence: TGCAGTGCTAGACTAGCGGGAAAATCCTACAATGAGCAGTTCTTC. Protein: CSARLAGKSYNEQFF.

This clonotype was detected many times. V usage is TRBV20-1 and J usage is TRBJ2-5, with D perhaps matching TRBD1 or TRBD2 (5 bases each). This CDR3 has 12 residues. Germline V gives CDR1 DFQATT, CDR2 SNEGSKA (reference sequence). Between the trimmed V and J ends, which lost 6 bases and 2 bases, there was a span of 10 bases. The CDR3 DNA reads TGCAGTGCGAGGGGTTCTCAAGAGACCCAGTACTTC. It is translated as CSARGSQETQYF.

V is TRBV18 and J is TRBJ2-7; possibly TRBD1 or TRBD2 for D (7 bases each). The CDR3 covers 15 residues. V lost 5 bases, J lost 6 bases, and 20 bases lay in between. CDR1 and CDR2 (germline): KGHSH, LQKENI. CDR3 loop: CASSDLAQGGIEQYF. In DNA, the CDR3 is TGTGCCAGCTCAGACCTGGCGCAGGGGGGGATCGAGCAGTACTTC.

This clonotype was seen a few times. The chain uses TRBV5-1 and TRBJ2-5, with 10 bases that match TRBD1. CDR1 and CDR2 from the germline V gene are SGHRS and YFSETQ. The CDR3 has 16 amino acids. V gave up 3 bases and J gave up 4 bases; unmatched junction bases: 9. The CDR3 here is CASSSGDRGRGETQYF. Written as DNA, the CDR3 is TGCGCCAGCAGCTCGGGGGACAGGGGAAGGGGAGAGACCCAGTACTTC. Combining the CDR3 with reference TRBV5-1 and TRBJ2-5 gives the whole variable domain KAGVTQTPRYLIKTRGQQVTLSCSPISGHRSVSWYQQTPGQGLQFLFEYFSETQRNKGNFPGRFSGRQFSNSRSEMNVSTLELGDSALYLCASSSGDRGRGETQYFGPGTRLLVL.

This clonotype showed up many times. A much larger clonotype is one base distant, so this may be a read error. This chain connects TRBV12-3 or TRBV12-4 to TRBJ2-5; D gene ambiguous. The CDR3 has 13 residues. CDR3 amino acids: CVSSFLGQETQYF. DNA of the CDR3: TGTGTCAGCAGTTTTTTAGGACAAGAGACCCAGTACTTC.

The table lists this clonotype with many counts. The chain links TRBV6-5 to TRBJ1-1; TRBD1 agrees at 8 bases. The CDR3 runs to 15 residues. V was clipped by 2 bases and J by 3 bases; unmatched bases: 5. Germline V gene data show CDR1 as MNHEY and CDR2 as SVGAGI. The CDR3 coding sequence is TGTGCCAGCAGTTACCCGGGACAGGCCTACACTGAAGCTTTCTTT. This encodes CASSYPGQAYTEAFF.

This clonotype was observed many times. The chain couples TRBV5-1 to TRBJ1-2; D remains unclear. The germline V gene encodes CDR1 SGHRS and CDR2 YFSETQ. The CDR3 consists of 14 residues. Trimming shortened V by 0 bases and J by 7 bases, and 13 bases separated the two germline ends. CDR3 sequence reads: CASSLAGDTGGYTF. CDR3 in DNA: TGCGCCAGCAGCTTGGCCGGAGATACGGGTGGCTACACCTTC.

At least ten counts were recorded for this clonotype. In nucleotides, the CDR3 is TGTGCCAGCAGCTTCCGGGACAGCTACTACGAGCAGTACTTC. Translated: CASSFRDSYYEQYF. This chain links TRBV5-5 with TRBJ2-7, with 7 bases aligning to TRBD1. The CDR3 runs 14 residues. The V segment lost 2 bases and the J segment 3 bases; nucleotides outside the gene matches: 5. In germline, CDR1 is SGHKS, CDR2 YYEKEE (reference sequence).

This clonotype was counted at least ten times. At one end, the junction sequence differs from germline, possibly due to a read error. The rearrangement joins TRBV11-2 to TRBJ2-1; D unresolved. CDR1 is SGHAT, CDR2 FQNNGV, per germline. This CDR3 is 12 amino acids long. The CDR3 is CASSPVSDEQFF. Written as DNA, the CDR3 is TGTGCCAGCAGCCCCGTGTCGGATGAACAGTTCTTC.

The CDR3 protein is CASSQMRTGDEQYF. The CDR3 nucleotides are TGTGCCAGCAGCCAAATGAGGACAGGGGACGAGCAGTACTTC. The V gene is TRBV14, the J gene TRBJ2-7; 9 bases map to TRBD1. The length of the CDR3 is 14 residues. CDR1 SGHDN and CDR2 FVKESK come from the germline V gene. Germline trimming cut 2 bases from V and 5 bases from J; bases unmatched to any gene: 4.

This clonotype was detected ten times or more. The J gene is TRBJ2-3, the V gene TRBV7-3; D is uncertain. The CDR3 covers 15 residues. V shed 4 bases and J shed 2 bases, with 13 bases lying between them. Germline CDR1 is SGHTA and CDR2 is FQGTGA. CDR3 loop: CASSYNGLSTDTQYF. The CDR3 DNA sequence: TGTGCCAGCAGCTATAATGGGCTGTCCACAGATACGCAGTATTTT.

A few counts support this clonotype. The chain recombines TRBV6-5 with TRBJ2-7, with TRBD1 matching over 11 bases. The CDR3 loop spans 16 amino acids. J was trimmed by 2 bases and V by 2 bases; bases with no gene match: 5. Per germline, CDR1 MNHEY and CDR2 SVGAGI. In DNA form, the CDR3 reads TGTGCCAGCAGTTACCTTTGGACAGGGGGCCCCTACGAGCAGTACTTC. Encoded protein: CASSYLWTGGPYEQYF.

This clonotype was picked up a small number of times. In DNA form, the CDR3 reads TGCAGTGCTGTAGCGGGGTTGCGGACAGATACGCAGTATTTT. Translation gives CSAVAGLRTDTQYF. The V and J genes are TRBV20-1 and TRBJ2-3; 8 bases align to TRBD2. The germline V gene encodes CDR1 DFQATT and CDR2 SNEGSKA (reference sequence). The CDR3 loop spans 14 amino acids. The J segment lost 3 bases and the V segment lost 5 bases, leaving 7 bases of the junction unmatched.

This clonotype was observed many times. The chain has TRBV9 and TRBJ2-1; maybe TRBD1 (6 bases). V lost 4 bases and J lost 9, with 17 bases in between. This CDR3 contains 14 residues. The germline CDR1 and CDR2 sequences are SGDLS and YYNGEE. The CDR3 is CASSFGTPWTEQFF. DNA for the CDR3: TGTGCCAGCAGCTTCGGGACACCTTGGACTGAGCAGTTCTTC.

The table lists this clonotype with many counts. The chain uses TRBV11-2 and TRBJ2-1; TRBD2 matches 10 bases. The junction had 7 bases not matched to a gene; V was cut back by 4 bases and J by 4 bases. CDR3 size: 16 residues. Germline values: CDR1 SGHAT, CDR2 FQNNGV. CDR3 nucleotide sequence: TGTGCCAGCAGCTCCTCTAGCGGGAGCTCGTACAATGAGCAGTTCTTC. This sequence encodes CASSSSSGSSYNEQFF.

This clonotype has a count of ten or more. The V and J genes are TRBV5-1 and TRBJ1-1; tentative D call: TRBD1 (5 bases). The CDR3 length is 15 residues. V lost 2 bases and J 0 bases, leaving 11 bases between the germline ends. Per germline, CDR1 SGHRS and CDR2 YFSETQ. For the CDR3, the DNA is TGCGCCAGCAGCTTTGGGGGACCGCTGAACACTGAAGCTTTCTTT. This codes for CASSFGGPLNTEAFF.